Below, 6 T cell receptor beta chains from the same sample are listed, as sequenced in a study of cytomegalovirus exposure and HLA in healthy donors. Generated by immunoSEQ multiplex PCR, the TCRdb table keeps only in-frame clones and is missing some. The table has some 200,000 clones, about nine tenths seen once. Material for sequencing was PBMCs. These receptors all come from a young woman in good health and CMV-seronegative.

J is TRBJ2-5 and V is TRBV5-1; 7 nucleotides line up with TRBD2. Unmatched junction bases numbered 10, after V lost 0 bases and J lost 5 bases. CDR3 length: 16 amino acids. Germline V gene lookup returns CDR1 SGHRS and CDR2 YFSETQ. DNA for the CDR3: TGCGCCAGCAGCTTGGAGGGACTAACGGGAGTTGAGACCCAGTACTTC. It translates to CASSLEGLTGVETQYF.

The genes are TRBV6-5 and TRBJ2-7, with 11 bases fitting TRBD1. From germline, CDR1 is MNHEY and CDR2 SVGAGI. The CDR3 has 14 residues. Trimming cost V 6 bases and J 4 bases; bases outside gene matches: 5. The CDR3 DNA follows: TGTGCCAGCAGAGGACAGGGGGCTCGGTACGAGCAGTACTTC. It translates to CASRGQGARYEQYF.

This chain links TRBV28 with TRBJ1-5, with D unresolved. Trimming stripped 6 bases from V and 6 bases from J, with 9 bases between. The CDR3 contains 12 residues. The germline gives CDR1 MDHEN, CDR2 SYDVKM. Here the CDR3 reads CASRRDPQPQHF. As DNA, the CDR3 is TGTGCCAGCAGACGCGATCCTCAGCCCCAGCATTTT.

The chain links TRBV6-5 to TRBJ2-7; 7 nucleotides match TRBD1. With V trimmed by 2 bases and J by 4 bases, 2 bases remained unmatched. Germline CDR1 is MNHEY and CDR2 is SVGAGI. The CDR3 totals 13 residues. CDR3 bases: TGTGCCAGCAGTTACCAGGGGGAATACGAGCAGTACTTC. It translates to CASSYQGEYEQYF.

The CDR3 loop is CASSVRAGGKYSNQPQHF. CDR3 nucleotides: TGTGCCAGCAGCGTCCGGGCAGGGGGTAAGTATAGCAATCAGCCCCAGCATTTT. The chain has TRBV9 and TRBJ1-5; 7 bases match TRBD1. V gave up 2 bases and J gave up 0 bases; unmatched junction bases: 11. This CDR3 has 18 amino acids. Germline CDR1 and CDR2: SGDLS and YYNGEE. The full variable domain, rest sourced from reference TRBV9 and TRBJ1-5, is DSGVTQTPKHLITATGQRVTLRCSPRSGDLSVYWYQQSLDQGLQFLIQYYNGEERAKGNILERFSAQQFPDLHSELNLSSLELGDSALYFCASSVRAGGKYSNQPQHFGDGTRLSIL.

The chain combines TRBV11-2 with TRBJ2-7; no reliable D call. The CDR3 has 14 residues. From germline, CDR1 is SGHAT and CDR2 FQNNGV. V was trimmed by 1 base and J by 2 bases, leaving 9 bases between them. The CDR3 nucleotides read TGTGCCAGCAGCTTAGGGCAGGTGGCCTACGAGCAGTACTTC. Amino acid sequence: CASSLGQVAYEQYF.